Below are 18 T cell receptor beta chains sequenced from a single sample in a study of cytomegalovirus exposure and HLA in healthy donors. The repertoire was sequenced with immunoSEQ multiplex PCR; TCRdb's copy has only in-frame clones and lacks some. Of 190,000 or so clones listed, around 84% are singletons. What was sequenced was PBMCs. Receptor source: a woman aged 25 to 39 in good health and CMV-seropositive.

This chain links TRBV7-9 with TRBJ2-5, with D hard to call. Trimming stripped 5 bases from V and 1 base from J, with 8 bases between. Germline V gene lookup returns CDR1 SEHNR and CDR2 FQNEAQ (reference sequence). The CDR3 runs 13 residues. The CDR3 spells CASSPLPQETQYF. The CDR3 coding sequence is TGTGCCAGCAGCCCACTACCCCAAGAGACCCAGTACTTC. The full variable domain, its missing parts supplied by reference TRBV7-9 and TRBJ2-5, is DTGVSQNPRHKITKRGQNVTFRCDPISEHNRLYWYRQTLGQGPEFLTYFQNEAQLEKSRLLSDRFSAERPKGSFSTLEIQRTEQGDSAMYLCASSPLPQETQYFGPGTRLLVL.

The rearrangement uses TRBV27 and TRBJ2-2, with D possibly TRBD1 on 5 matching bases. Trimming removed 4 bases from V and 0 bases from J, with 6 bases in between. This CDR3 contains 14 residues. Germline CDR1 MNHEY, CDR2 SMNVEV (reference sequence). This CDR3 is CASSWGTNTGELFF. The CDR3 DNA reads as TGTGCCAGCAGTTGGGGCACGAACACCGGGGAGCTGTTTTTT.

This chain links TRBV18 with TRBJ1-4, with D unresolved. Germline-derived CDR1 and CDR2 are KGHSH and LQKENI. The germline V and J ends were trimmed by 2 bases and 0 bases, with 7 bases remaining between them. This CDR3 has 15 amino acids. CDR3 loop: CASSPGHTTNEKLFF. The CDR3 region has the DNA TGTGCCAGCTCACCAGGGCACACAACTAATGAAAAACTGTTTTTT.

The chain links TRBV4-2 to TRBJ2-6; a possible D gene is TRBD1 (5 bases). Trimming took 6 bases from V and 0 from J, leaving 15 bases between them. Germline assignment: CDR1 LGHNA and CDR2 YNFKEQ. The CDR3 contains 17 residues. This chain's CDR3 is CASSKGLTSSGANVLTF. CDR3 coding DNA: TGTGCCAGCAGTAAGGGGCTTACCTCCTCTGGGGCCAACGTCCTGACTTTC.

The chain couples TRBV10-3 to TRBJ1-1, with unresolved D. Germline CDR1 and CDR2: ENHRY and SYGVKD. The CDR3 contains 15 residues. V lost 2 bases to trimming and J lost 4 bases, with 14 bases between them. The DNA of the CDR3 is TGTGCCATCAGTGAGGGGAGGGCCCCGGGCACTGAAGCTTTCTTT. Translation gives CAISEGRAPGTEAFF.

This clone was detected only once. The J gene is TRBJ2-7, the V gene TRBV29-1; no clear D gene. This CDR3 contains 14 residues. The V and J ends lost 4 bases and 2 bases respectively, with 15 bases between them. Germline CDR1 reads SQVTM; CDR2 reads ANQGSEA. The CDR3 is CSVVGADWTYEQYF. CDR3 DNA: TGCAGCGTTGTGGGCGCAGATTGGACCTACGAGCAGTACTTC.

This clone has a single count. The chain links TRBV5-5 to TRBJ1-5; 9 nucleotides agree with TRBD1. Germline V gene lookup returns CDR1 SGHKS and CDR2 YYEKEE (reference sequence). The CDR3 has 17 amino acids. V dropped 0 bases and J dropped 5; count of bases not matched to a gene: 9. The CDR3 here is CASSLAPQGAPHQPQHF. CDR3 bases: TGTGCCAGCAGCTTGGCCCCACAGGGGGCCCCGCATCAGCCCCAGCATTTT.

The chain combines TRBV5-6 with TRBJ2-7; D perhaps matches TRBD2 (5 bases). This CDR3 is 16 amino acids long. Germline V gene sequence: CDR1 SGHDT, CDR2 YYEEEE. Trimming stripped 2 bases from V and 1 base from J, with 16 bases between. CDR3 coding DNA: TGTGCCAGCAGCTTACTTGTTGGGAGTTATTCCTACGAGCAGTACTTC. Its protein is CASSLLVGSYSYEQYF.

This clone was seen just once. V is TRBV11-3 and J is TRBJ2-1, with TRBD2 matching over 7 bases. Germline-derived CDR1 and CDR2 are SGHNT and YENEEA. The CDR3 has 13 residues. J lost 13 bases, V lost 8 bases, and 14 bases had no gene match. CDR3 coding DNA: TGTGCCAGCCGCGAGGGAGGCGGGAGTACCCAGTTCTTC. It encodes CASREGGGSTQFF.

This clone was detected once. V is TRBV19 and J is TRBJ2-7; 7 positions match TRBD1. The CDR3 covers 14 residues. V trimming: 8 bases; J trimming: 0 bases; junction bases outside the gene matches: 7. Germline loops: CDR1 LNHDA, CDR2 SQIVND (reference sequence). The CDR3, as DNA: TGTGCCAGTTCAGACAGGGCGAGCTCCTACGAGCAGTACTTC. Its translation: CASSDRASSYEQYF.

The chain has TRBV27 and TRBJ2-1; 15 bases agree with TRBD2. V lost 7 bases and J lost 7; bases outside the gene matches: 5. Germline values: CDR1 MNHEY, CDR2 SMNVEV (reference sequence). This CDR3 has 15 amino acids. CDR3 sequence: CASKFGTSGRNEQFF. CDR3 coding DNA: TGTGCCAGCAAATTCGGGACTAGCGGGAGGAATGAGCAGTTCTTC.

V is TRBV27 and J is TRBJ2-1, with 9 bases aligning to TRBD2. Trimming removed 3 bases from V and 8 bases from J; junction bases left unmatched: 8. This CDR3 is 15 amino acids long. Germline-derived CDR1 and CDR2 are MNHEY and SMNVEV (reference sequence). The CDR3 spells CASSFLAGGKDEQFF. The CDR3 DNA follows: TGTGCCAGCAGTTTTCTGGCGGGAGGGAAGGATGAGCAGTTCTTC.

The chain carries TRBV5-6 and TRBJ2-4; perhaps TRBD1 as D (5 bases). Deletions cut 0 bases from V and 0 bases from J, with 10 bases between. The germline V gene has CDR1 SGHDT and CDR2 YYEEEE. The CDR3 consists of 16 residues. CDR3 DNA sequence: TGTGCCAGCAGCTTGGCCCCAGGGTTAGCCAAAAACATTCAGTACTTC. The encoded protein is CASSLAPGLAKNIQYF.

V and J are TRBV28 and TRBJ2-3, with 7 nucleotides matching TRBD1. The germline V gene encodes CDR1 MDHEN and CDR2 SYDVKM. The CDR3 spans 14 residues. With V trimmed by 8 bases and J by 4 bases, 9 bases remained unmatched. The chain's CDR3 is CASQKQGFPDTQYF. The CDR3, as DNA: TGTGCCAGCCAAAAACAGGGGTTTCCAGATACGCAGTATTTT.

Regarding this clone: Additional DNA sequences in this sample encode the identical CDR3. This chain links TRBV6-5 with TRBJ1-4; D gene unclear. The V gene lost 6 bases and the J gene lost 2 bases, with 10 bases spanning the gap. Germline CDR1 is MNHEY and CDR2 is SVGAGI. The CDR3 has 14 amino acids. In nucleotides, the CDR3 is TGTGCCAGCAGCTCCAGGTCGACTAATGAAAAACTGTTTTTT. It encodes CASSSRSTNEKLFF.

The table lists this clone with a count of one. The chain is built from TRBV18 and TRBJ1-1; tentatively, D is TRBD1 (6 bases). Looked up from germline, CDR1 is KGHSH and CDR2 is LQKENI. The V gene lost 0 bases and the J gene lost 3 bases, with 11 bases spanning the gap. CDR3 size: 15 residues. In DNA, the CDR3 is TGTGCCAGCTCACCACCGGTGAACAGGGACACTGAAGCTTTCTTT. Its translation is CASSPPVNRDTEAFF.

The genes are TRBV5-1 and TRBJ2-7; 9 positions agree with TRBD1. With 0 bases clipped from V and 7 bases from J, the junction kept 14 bases outside the gene matches. The CDR3 runs to 17 residues. Per the germline V gene, CDR1 is SGHRS and CDR2 is YFSETQ. The CDR3 DNA sequence: TGCGCCAGCAGCTTGGAGGGACAGGGCAGCCCCGGGCGGGAGCAGTACTTC. Its translation: CASSLEGQGSPGREQYF.

The genes are TRBV6-5 and TRBJ1-2, with 8 bases lining up with TRBD1. Germline lookup yields CDR1 MNHEY and CDR2 SVGAGI. V trimming: 3 bases; J trimming: 7 bases; junction bases outside the gene matches: 13. The CDR3 is 16 amino acids. DNA for the CDR3: TGTGCCAGCAGTTATCTCCCCCGGACAGGGATTCGTGGCTACACCTTC. Translation gives CASSYLPRTGIRGYTF.